This record covers a single T cell receptor beta chain. What it binds is not known. Sequencing relied on a cDNA template that was reverse transcribed from extracted RNA. The table came from immunoSEQ multiplex PCR; TCRdb's copy has only in-frame clones and leaves some out. The repertoire includes about 140,000 clones, approximately 50% of them detected once, and more than 0.95% sits in the top ten. These data are taken from a study of CD8+ T cells in alopecia areata. Study-wide results and caveats: Sharing of TCRs across patients appeared less clear than in mice, possibly for HLA-related reasons.

Germline CDR1 reads SNHLY; CDR2 reads FYNNEI. The CDR3 extends over 12 amino acids. The junction had 7 bases not matched to a gene; V was cut back by 8 bases and J by 6 bases. This TCR came from a human donor with alopecia areata. The chain uses TRBV2 and TRBJ2-7; 7 bases line up with TRBD1. This specimen consisted of CD4+ T cells sorted from blood, obtained at week 0. This CDR3 reads CASRNRGPEQYF. CDR3 DNA: TGTGCCAGCCGAAACAGGGGTCCCGAGCAGTACTTC. The full variable domain, rest sourced from reference TRBV2 and TRBJ2-7, is EPEVTQTPSHQVTQMGQEVILRCVPISNHLYFYWYRQILGQKVEFLVSFYNNEISEKSEIFDDQFSVERPDGSNFTLKIRSTKLEDSAMYFCASRNRGPEQYFGPGTRLTVT.